These 30 T cell receptor beta chains were sequenced from one sample in a study of molecular identifiers for immune sequencing clone quantification. Using its own MiXCR run on the PCR reads, TCRdb lists one record per CDR3 protein. Altogether approximately 590,000 distinct CDR3 sequences are present, 25% being singletons, with the ten largest covering 0.78%. The sample taken for sequencing was naive CD8+ T cells from blood, with Jurkat cell RNA spiked in. Specified subset: FACS-sorted CD8+CD4-CCR7+CD45RA+ naive T cells. These receptors were collected from a human donor in good health. Some libraries in this study had Jurkat cell RNA spiked in.

The CDR3 nucleotides read TGTGCCAGCAGTGGGCACGGGATGTTCTTC. Translated, it gives CASSGHGMFF. This chain joins TRBV6-1 and TRBJ2-1; TRBD2 is a possible D gene (5 bases). V lost 4 bases and J 15 bases, leaving 10 bases between the germline ends. This CDR3 is built from 10 residues. Germline CDR1 and CDR2: MNHNS and SASEGT.

This clonotype was recorded a few times. The chain combines TRBV10-2 with TRBJ1-6; a weak D match, TRBD1 (6 bases). Looked up from germline, CDR1 is WSHSY and CDR2 is SAAADI. V gave up 10 bases and J gave up 9 bases, with 19 bases separating them. The CDR3 covers 14 residues. The CDR3 loop reads CATKPGAGASPLHF. DNA for the CDR3: TGCGCCACCAAACCGGGGGCAGGGGCTTCACCCCTCCACTTT.

The chain combines TRBV2 with TRBJ2-3; D ambiguous. Germline-derived CDR1 and CDR2 are SNHLY and FYNNEI. The CDR3 loop spans 15 amino acids. Trimming cost V 4 bases and J 1 base, with 12 bases left between them. CDR3 residues: CASSGLGRRTDTQYF. The CDR3 region has the DNA TGTGCCAGCAGTGGTCTCGGGCGGCGCACAGATACGCAGTATTTT. Full variable domain (rest looked up from reference TRBV2 and TRBJ2-3): EPEVTQTPSHQVTQMGQEVILRCVPISNHLYFYWYRQILGQKVEFLVSFYNNEISEKSEIFDDQFSVERPDGSNFTLKIRSTKLEDSAMYFCASSGLGRRTDTQYFGPGTRLTVL.

This clonotype has a handful of counts. The V and J genes are TRBV7-9 and TRBJ2-3; no clear D gene. The V end lost 1 base, the J end lost 5 bases, and 10 bases lay between the germline ends. The CDR3 spans 14 residues. CDR1 and CDR2 (germline): SEHNR, FQNEAQ (reference sequence). CDR3 in amino acids: CASSLGVARDTQYF. In DNA form, the CDR3 reads TGTGCCAGCAGCTTAGGAGTGGCAAGAGATACGCAGTATTTT.

V gene TRBV18 combines with J gene TRBJ2-1; weak D call: TRBD1 (6 bases). The germline V and J ends were trimmed by 3 bases and 9 bases, with 9 bases remaining between them. This CDR3 contains 12 residues. The germline V gene has CDR1 KGHSH and CDR2 LQKENI. The CDR3 loop is CASSPGAFEQFF. The CDR3 coding sequence is TGTGCCAGCTCACCGGGGGCGTTTGAGCAGTTCTTC. The whole variable domain, remainder taken from reference TRBV18 and TRBJ2-1, is NAGVMQNPRHLVRRRGQEARLRCSPMKGHSHVYWYRQLPEEGLKFMVYLQKENIIDESGMPKERFSAEFPKEGPSILRIQQVVRGDSAAYFCASSPGAFEQFFGPGTRLTVL.

This clonotype was counted ten times or more. This chain uses TRBV4-3 with TRBJ2-7; D ambiguous. The germline V gene encodes CDR1 LGHNA and CDR2 YSLEER. The CDR3 is 13 amino acids. The V end lost 2 bases, the J end lost 7 bases, and 12 bases lay between the germline ends. The CDR3 DNA sequence: TGCGCCAGCAGCCAATGGCCTAGGTGGGAGCAGTACTTC. Its translation is CASSQWPRWEQYF.

As regards this clonotype: No conserved phenylalanine or tryptophan ends this CDR3, so it is likely a read error. This chain joins TRBV27 and TRBJ1-1; possibly TRBD1 for D (5 bases). Germline V CDR1 and CDR2: MNHEY, SMNVEV (reference sequence). There are 14 residues in the CDR3. V shed 3 bases and J shed 2 bases, with 10 bases lying between them. CDR3 bases: TGTGCCAGCAGTTTTGGGGGTTCCAACACTGAAGCTTTCCTT. Translated, it gives CASSFGGSNTEAFL.

This clonotype was seen at least ten times. The chain uses TRBV4-3 and TRBJ2-1; 12 bases line up with TRBD1. V dropped 4 bases and J dropped 9; count of bases not matched to a gene: 7. The CDR3 runs 15 residues. Germline V gene sequence: CDR1 LGHNA, CDR2 YSLEER. The CDR3 is CASSPTGTGGLEQFF. DNA for the CDR3: TGCGCCAGCAGCCCCACCGGGACAGGGGGCCTTGAGCAGTTCTTC.

This clonotype was counted between two and nine times. The genes are TRBV9 and TRBJ2-7; D gene ambiguous. Germline V gene sequence: CDR1 SGDLS, CDR2 YYNGEE. The CDR3 has 14 amino acids. V was pared by 0 bases and J by 0 bases, with 7 bases between. The CDR3 protein is CASSVVASSYEQYF. The CDR3 nucleotides are TGTGCCAGCAGCGTAGTCGCTAGCTCCTACGAGCAGTACTTC.

Details on this clonotype: At one of its ends the junction is not consistent with the germline gene, which may arise from a read error. The rearrangement uses TRBV12-5 and TRBJ1-1; 9 nucleotides line up with TRBD1. The CDR3 consists of 16 residues. Looked up from germline, CDR1 is LGHNT and CDR2 is FRNRAP. CDR3 protein: CASGPSTGGAYTEASF. CDR3 bases: TGTGCCAGTGGTCCAAGCACAGGGGGCGCGTACACTGAAGCTTCCTTT.

This clonotype showed up many times. The rearrangement uses TRBV28 and TRBJ2-1, with D possibly being TRBD2 (5 bases). V lost 3 bases to trimming and J lost 0 bases, with 12 bases between them. Germline V lookup: CDR1 MDHEN, CDR2 SYDVKM. The CDR3 totals 16 residues. CDR3: CASSFSRGSSYNEQFF. The DNA for the CDR3 is TGTGCCAGCAGTTTTAGTCGGGGTAGCTCCTACAATGAGCAGTTCTTC.

This clonotype appeared many times. The rearrangement links TRBV29-1 to TRBJ2-6; unclear D gene. Germline loops: CDR1 SQVTM, CDR2 ANQGSEA. The V end was cut by 5 bases, the J end by 1 base, with 6 bases between. There are 13 residues in the CDR3. The CDR3 here is CSVSLSGANVLTF. The CDR3 DNA follows: TGCAGCGTTAGTTTATCTGGGGCCAACGTCCTGACTTTC.

This clonotype was seen only a few times. The rearrangement joins TRBV30 to TRBJ2-5, with TRBD2 matching over 12 bases. CDR3 length: 15 amino acids. The V gene end was trimmed by 1 base and the J gene end by 4 bases; junction bases not matched to a gene: 4. The germline gives CDR1 GTSNPN, CDR2 SVGIG (reference sequence). CDR3 sequence: CAWSGLAGGRETQYF. CDR3 DNA sequence: TGTGCCTGGAGTGGTCTAGCGGGAGGGCGAGAGACCCAGTACTTC.

The chain is built from TRBV27 and TRBJ1-2, with 8 bases lining up with TRBD1. CDR3 length equals 16 residues. Germline CDR1 reads MNHEY; CDR2 reads SMNVEV (reference sequence). After removal of 5 bases from V and 4 bases from J, the junction contained 12 bases not matched to a gene. The CDR3 DNA is TGTGCCAGCAGTACGACAGGGGCCTATCTCTCCTATGGCTACACCTTC. It is translated as CASSTTGAYLSYGYTF.

The V and J genes are TRBV13 and TRBJ2-3; 9 bases agree with TRBD2. The CDR3 runs to 16 residues. The germline V gene encodes CDR1 PRHDT and CDR2 FYEKMQ (reference sequence). After removal of 5 bases from V and 0 bases from J, the junction contained 6 bases not matched to a gene. CDR3 DNA sequence: TGTGCCAGCAGCGCCAGACTAGCGGCTAGCACAGATACGCAGTATTTT. It is translated as CASSARLAASTDTQYF.

This clonotype was counted many times. The V and J genes are TRBV6-6 and TRBJ1-1; unclear D gene. Trimming shortened V by 4 bases and J by 3 bases, and 9 bases separated the two germline ends. Germline V lookup: CDR1 MNHNY, CDR2 SVGAGI (reference sequence). The CDR3 length is 13 residues. For the CDR3, the DNA is TGTGCCAGCAGTTTGGAGATTGACACTGAAGCTTTCTTT. Translated, it gives CASSLEIDTEAFF.

As concerns this clonotype: A read error may produce the germline difference seen at one junction end. This chain links TRBV7-9 with TRBJ2-7; 10 bases line up with TRBD1. This CDR3 spans 16 amino acids. Germline CDR1 is SEHNR and CDR2 is FQNEAQ (reference sequence). CDR3 loop: CAGSPTGTGDRYEQYF. CDR3 bases: TGTGCCGGCAGCCCGACCGGGACAGGGGACCGCTACGAGCAGTACTTC. The full variable domain, in which reference TRBV7-9 and TRBJ2-7 provide the parts outside the CDR3, is DTGVSQNPRHKITKRGQNVTFRCDPISEHNRLYWYRQTLGQGPEFLTYFQNEAQLEKSRLLSDRFSAERPKGSFSTLEIQRTEQGDSAMYLCAGSPTGTGDRYEQYFGPGTRLTVT.

Of note for this clonotype: With a much larger clone just one base away, this may be a read error. The chain links TRBV10-3 to TRBJ1-1; D unresolved. This CDR3 spans 14 amino acids. CDR1 and CDR2 from the germline V gene are ENHRY and SYGVKD. The CDR3 is CATSESVGNTEAFF. In DNA form, the CDR3 reads TGTGCCACCAGTGAGTCTGTAGGGAACACTGAAGCTTTCTTT.

This clonotype was detected only a few times. The genes are TRBV20-1 and TRBJ2-7; maybe TRBD2 (5 bases). Trimming pared 2 bases from V and 1 base from J, leaving 12 bases between. CDR3 size: 14 residues. Germline CDR1 is DFQATT and CDR2 is SNEGSKA (reference sequence). CDR3 sequence: CSARWRNSSYEQYF. CDR3 in DNA: TGCAGTGCTAGATGGAGGAACAGTTCCTACGAGCAGTACTTC.

The CDR3: CASWTGAETQYF. CDR3 sequence (DNA): TGTGCCAGCTGGACAGGGGCTGAGACGCAGTATTTT. The genes are TRBV6-2 or TRBV6-3 and TRBJ2-3, with 9 nucleotides matching TRBD1. This CDR3 has 12 amino acids. Per the germline V gene, CDR1 is MNHEY and CDR2 is SVGEGT. Trimming cost V 8 bases and J 9 bases; bases outside gene matches: 6.

As regards this clonotype: The junction departs from the called germline gene at one end, perhaps through a read error. The CDR3 region is CASSLAGGGTEVFF. In nucleotides, the CDR3 is TGTGCCAGCAGCTTAGCAGGGGGGGGCACTGAAGTTTTCTTT. The chain is built from TRBV7-2 and TRBJ1-1; perhaps TRBD1 as D (6 bases). The CDR3 runs to 14 residues. Germline V CDR1 and CDR2: SGHTA, FQGNSA.

This clonotype appeared a few times. DNA of the CDR3: TGCGCCAGCAGCCAAGGGGACATTAGTATCACTGAAGCTTTCTTT. This encodes CASSQGDISITEAFF. V gene TRBV4-3 combines with J gene TRBJ1-1, with D maybe TRBD1 (6 bases). Trimming left V 1 base short and J 4 bases short, with 13 bases between. Germline V lookup: CDR1 LGHNA, CDR2 YSLEER. The CDR3 is made up of 15 amino acids.

The chain is built from TRBV7-9 and TRBJ1-5; D gene uncertain. CDR3 size: 13 residues. CDR1 and CDR2 (germline): SEHNR, FQNEAQ (reference sequence). Trimming cost V 1 base and J 5 bases, with 6 bases left between them. CDR3 residues: CASSLGVHQPQHF. CDR3 DNA sequence: TGTGCCAGCAGCTTAGGGGTCCATCAGCCCCAGCATTTT.

Many counts were recorded for this clonotype. This sequence joins TRBV7-3 and TRBJ2-3, with D perhaps assigned TRBD1 or TRBD2 (5 bases each). This CDR3 region has 15 residues. V shed 5 bases and J shed 5 bases, with 17 bases lying between them. Germline V gene lookup returns CDR1 SGHTA and CDR2 FQGTGA. CDR3 DNA: TGTGCCAGCAGCCCCGGGACCACCGATGGAGATACGCAGTATTTT. This sequence encodes CASSPGTTDGDTQYF.

About this clonotype: Relative to the germline gene, one junction end is altered; a read error may explain this. V gene TRBV6-2 or TRBV6-3 combines with J gene TRBJ2-1, with D tentatively TRBD2 (6 bases). Looked up from germline, CDR1 is MNHEY and CDR2 is SVGEGT. The CDR3 is 16 residues long. CDR3 sequence reads: CASSYSWDFSYDEQFF. The CDR3 DNA follows: TGTGCCAGCAGTTATAGTTGGGACTTCTCCTACGATGAGCAGTTCTTC.

The chain employs TRBV5-8 and TRBJ2-1, with TRBD1 matching 8 bases. Germline CDR1 and CDR2: SGHTS and YDEGEE. The CDR3 is 16 residues long. V was clipped by 4 bases and J by 6 bases; unmatched bases: 12. The CDR3 is CASSPSGRGQGNEQFF. In DNA form, the CDR3 reads TGTGCCAGCAGCCCGAGCGGCAGGGGGCAGGGCAATGAGCAGTTCTTC.

In its sample, this clonotype was seen many times. J is TRBJ2-3 and V is TRBV5-4; D is uncertain. V lost 3 bases and J 0 bases, leaving 17 bases between the germline ends. The germline CDR1 and CDR2 sequences are SGHNT and YYREEE (reference sequence). The CDR3 is 17 residues long. The DNA of the CDR3 is TGTGCCAGCAGCTCACCCCGGACGACCTATAGCACAGATACGCAGTATTTT. Its protein is CASSSPRTTYSTDTQYF.

Details on this clonotype: A much more abundant neighbour one base away suggests this may be a read error. The chain recombines TRBV4-3 with TRBJ2-3; D unclear. This CDR3 has 14 amino acids. In germline, CDR1 is LGHNA, CDR2 YSLEER. CDR3 in DNA: TGCGCCAGCAGCCAAGATCAGACAACAGATACGCGGTATTTT. The encoded protein is CASSQDQTTDTRYF.

The chain has TRBV11-2 and TRBJ1-5, with a tentative D call TRBD1 (5 bases). Germline assignment: CDR1 SGHAT and CDR2 FQNNGV. Trimming took off 3 bases at V and 6 bases at J, with 9 bases between the two ends. The CDR3 runs 13 residues. The CDR3 nucleotides read TGTGCCAGCAGCTTGAGGGGTTGTCAGCCCCAGCATTTT. Its protein is CASSLRGCQPQHF.

In this sample, this clonotype turned up many times. As DNA, the CDR3 is TGTGCCAGCAGTTACTCGAGACAGTTCCTGAACACTGAAGCTTTCTTT. This sequence encodes CASSYSRQFLNTEAFF. The chain employs TRBV6-2 or TRBV6-3 and TRBJ1-1; a weak D match, TRBD1 (5 bases). The V end lost 0 bases, the J end lost 0 bases, and 11 bases lay between the germline ends. Germline CDR1 and CDR2: MNHEY and SVGEGT. The CDR3 length is 16 residues.